This T cell receptor beta chain is drawn from a study of cytomegalovirus exposure and HLA in healthy donors. Study-level background: HLA-typed donors were the source of 82 million or so unique TCRs, which an early data release held.

Concerning this clone: Its antigen is not identified.

The V and J ends lost 1 base and 8 bases, in that order; junction bases with no gene match: 5. The germline gives CDR1 SGHDN, CDR2 FVKESK. The length of the CDR3 is 15 residues. The study's findings and limits: Certain indistinguishable V segments, among them TRBV6-2 and TRBV6-3, were excluded. Reported performance of the classifier showed diagnosis of cytomegalovirus status with high specificity and sensitivity.

Use of 60 Vbeta and 13 Jbeta primers characterized the PCR. Only in-frame clones appear in the TCRdb table, and some are missing; sequencing was by immunoSEQ multiplex PCR. The data show under 150,000 clones, approximately 80% seen once. The sequenced sample consisted of PBMCs. This receptor was obtained from a man aged 50 to 60 in good health and CMV-seronegative. V gene TRBV14 combines with J gene TRBJ2-4; TRBD1 agrees at 10 bases. CDR3 region: CASSQGTGGSHIQYF. CDR3 DNA: TGTGCCAGCAGCCAAGGGACAGGGGGTAGTCACATTCAGTACTTC.